The 23 T cell receptor beta chains presented below share a single source sample, sequenced in a study of T cells after yellow fever vaccination. TCRdb re-called the 5' RACE reads with MiXCR, one entry per CDR3 protein. The sample has about 210,000 distinct CDR3 sequences; 6% to 8% are singletons. Sequencing was performed on CD4+ T cells sorted from PBMCs, taken on the day of the yellow fever booster vaccination. The receptors shown here come from a man younger than 40 who received the YFV17D yellow fever vaccine.

The chain links TRBV5-1 to TRBJ2-7; weak D call: TRBD2 (6 bases). The CDR3 covers 14 residues. Per the germline V gene, CDR1 is SGHRS and CDR2 is YFSETQ. V was cut by 6 bases and J by 1 base, with 14 bases left in between. As DNA, the CDR3 is TGCGCCAGCACCAGCGGGTATTTGTCCTACGAGCAGTACTTC. Translating gives CASTSGYLSYEQYF.

This clonotype was detected a few times. The chain uses TRBV7-7 and TRBJ2-1, with TRBD2 identical over 8 bases. Germline lookup yields CDR1 SSHAT and CDR2 FNYEAQ (reference sequence). V was pared by 5 bases and J by 4 bases, with 7 bases of the junction left unmatched. CDR3 size: 15 residues. Written as DNA, the CDR3 is TGTGCCAGCAGCCCTTCGGGGGGGGGTTACAATGAGCAGTTCTTC. Protein sequence: CASSPSGGGYNEQFF.

This clonotype appeared many times. The V gene is TRBV20-1, the J gene TRBJ2-5; D possibly matches TRBD1 or TRBD2 (7 bases each). Germline V gene lookup returns CDR1 DFQATT and CDR2 SNEGSKA (reference sequence). V lost 5 bases to trimming and J lost 1 base, with 11 bases between them. CDR3 size: 13 residues. The CDR3 protein is CSAQRDSQETQYF. The DNA of the CDR3 is TGCAGTGCTCAGCGGGACAGCCAAGAGACCCAGTACTTC.

This clonotype was picked up many times. V usage is TRBV30 and J usage is TRBJ2-3, with D perhaps TRBD1 or TRBD2 (5 bases each). This CDR3 spans 13 amino acids. Trimming stripped 5 bases from V and 5 bases from J, with 14 bases between. Germline V lookup: CDR1 GTSNPN, CDR2 SVGIG (reference sequence). The CDR3 DNA reads as TGTGCCTGGGCCGGGACCACTAGAGATACGCAGTATTTT. Amino acid sequence: CAWAGTTRDTQYF.

This clonotype occurred a few times. The chain couples TRBV11-2 to TRBJ2-2; TRBD2 matches at 7 bases. The CDR3 is 18 amino acids. Looked up from germline, CDR1 is SGHAT and CDR2 is FQNNGV. V shed 3 bases and J 0 bases; nucleotides not matched to a gene: 10. This CDR3 reads CASSFHLRLAPNTGELFF. DNA for the CDR3: TGTGCCAGCAGCTTCCATCTTCGACTAGCACCGAACACCGGGGAGCTGTTTTTT.

The chain employs TRBV12-3 or TRBV12-4 and TRBJ2-2; no clear D gene. V was trimmed by 7 bases and J by 1 base, leaving 10 bases between them. The CDR3 runs to 14 residues. DNA of the CDR3: TGTGCCAGCAAGGACGGAGTGAACACCGGGGAGCTGTTTTTT. This gives the protein CASKDGVNTGELFF.

V and J are TRBV6-5 and TRBJ2-1; D perhaps matches TRBD2 (6 bases). Trimming stripped 0 bases from V and 6 bases from J, with 9 bases between. This CDR3 has 14 residues. The germline V gene encodes CDR1 MNHEY and CDR2 SVGAGI. The CDR3 DNA reads as TGTGCCAGCAGTTACTCGCGGGGCCTCAATGAGCAGTTCTTC. Translated: CASSYSRGLNEQFF.

This clonotype was detected ten times or more. V is TRBV5-1 and J is TRBJ2-7; D is unresolved. Germline V gives CDR1 SGHRS, CDR2 YFSETQ. The CDR3 totals 13 residues. Trimming pared 4 bases from V and 5 bases from J, leaving 13 bases between. Written as DNA, the CDR3 is TGCGCCAGCAGCCGTCGGGCCGCTCACGAGCAGTACTTC. Protein sequence: CASSRRAAHEQYF.

This clonotype was observed a few times. The rearrangement joins TRBV7-9 to TRBJ2-5; 9 nucleotides match TRBD2. The V segment lost 5 bases and the J segment 1 base; nucleotides outside the gene matches: 11. The germline V gene encodes CDR1 SEHNR and CDR2 FQNEAQ (reference sequence). This CDR3 contains 17 residues. As DNA, the CDR3 is TGTGCCAGCAGCCGTAAGCGGGAGGAGCTACGCCAAGAGACCCAGTACTTC. As protein: CASSRKREELRQETQYF. Drawing the rest from reference TRBV7-9 and TRBJ2-5, the complete variable domain is DTGVSQNPRHKITKRGQNVTFRCDPISEHNRLYWYRQTLGQGPEFLTYFQNEAQLEKSRLLSDRFSAERPKGSFSTLEIQRTEQGDSAMYLCASSRKREELRQETQYFGPGTRLLVL.

The chain recombines TRBV7-7 with TRBJ2-1; 7 nucleotides match TRBD2. With V trimmed by 3 bases and J by 7 bases, 15 bases remained unmatched. Germline V gene lookup returns CDR1 SSHAT and CDR2 FNYEAQ (reference sequence). The CDR3 loop spans 17 amino acids. The CDR3 here is CASSFNGGRGDGNEQFF. In nucleotides, the CDR3 is TGTGCCAGCAGCTTTAACGGCGGGAGAGGGGATGGGAATGAGCAGTTCTTC.

This clonotype was seen more than once but under ten times. CDR3 region: CASSTSGGDEQFF. CDR3 coding DNA: TGTGCCAGCAGCACTTCGGGGGGCGATGAGCAGTTCTTC. The chain employs TRBV7-2 and TRBJ2-1; D may be TRBD2 (7 bases). The germline CDR1 and CDR2 sequences are SGHTA and FQGNSA. Trimming shortened V by 5 bases and J by 8 bases, and 13 bases separated the two germline ends. The CDR3 contains 13 residues.

There are a few counts of this clonotype. The rearrangement links TRBV12-3 or TRBV12-4 to TRBJ1-6; 8 positions match TRBD1. The V gene end was trimmed by 6 bases and the J gene end by 8 bases; junction bases not matched to a gene: 6. The CDR3 runs 14 residues. The CDR3 protein is CASRFGQGDSPLHF. The CDR3 bases are TGTGCCAGCAGATTCGGACAGGGTGATTCACCCCTCCACTTT.

This clonotype was detected ten times or more. The chain has TRBV12-3 or TRBV12-4 and TRBJ1-5; D is ambiguous. The V and J ends lost 5 bases and 3 bases respectively, with 8 bases between them. The CDR3 loop spans 13 amino acids. The CDR3: CASSRAVNQPQHF. The DNA of the CDR3 is TGTGCCAGCAGTCGGGCTGTCAATCAGCCCCAGCATTTT.

This clonotype was detected a few times. V gene TRBV11-1 combines with J gene TRBJ2-5, with a possible D match to TRBD2 (5 bases). The CDR3 length is 18 residues. Germline CDR1 reads SGHAT; CDR2 reads FQDESV (reference sequence). Between the trimmed V and J ends, which lost 2 bases and 0 bases, there was a span of 19 bases. The CDR3 reads CASSLSQRIPGYQETQYF. In DNA form, the CDR3 reads TGTGCCAGCAGCTTATCACAGCGGATCCCGGGGTACCAAGAGACCCAGTACTTC.

This clonotype was recorded only once. Germline is not matched at one junction end, which may reflect a read error. The gene calls are TRBV9 and TRBJ2-3, with D tentatively TRBD2 (5 bases). The CDR3 is 14 amino acids. Germline CDR1 reads SGDLS; CDR2 reads YYNGEE. CDR3: CANSVDPSIDTQYF. In DNA, the CDR3 is TGTGCCAACAGCGTCGATCCTAGCATAGATACGCAGTATTTT.

This clonotype was counted a few times. The chain is built from TRBV24-1 and TRBJ1-1; D call uncertain. The germline gives CDR1 KGHDR, CDR2 SFDVKD. The CDR3 covers 14 residues. V shed 4 bases and J shed 1 base, with 9 bases lying between them. As DNA, the CDR3 is TGTGCCACCAGTGACACATCGGGGAACACTGAAGCTTTCTTT. Translation gives CATSDTSGNTEAFF.

In its sample, this clonotype was seen a few times. V is TRBV19 and J is TRBJ1-2; no reliable D call. This CDR3 has 14 residues. V gave up 6 bases and J gave up 4 bases, with 15 bases separating them. Germline loops: CDR1 LNHDA, CDR2 SQIVND (reference sequence). DNA of the CDR3: TGTGCCAGTAGGGGAACAGCGCTCGCCTATGGCTACACCTTC. Its protein product is CASRGTALAYGYTF.

This chain uses TRBV9 with TRBJ1-1, with 11 bases that match TRBD1. The germline CDR1 and CDR2 sequences are SGDLS and YYNGEE. V shed 0 bases, J shed 4 bases, and the junction held 5 bases outside the gene matches. The CDR3 sequence is 16 residues long. The DNA of the CDR3 is TGTGCCAGCAGCGTAGGGACAGGGGGCGCGATCACTGAAGCTTTCTTT. It is translated as CASSVGTGGAITEAFF.

This clonotype was counted ten times or more. CDR3 residues: CASSSKGHTDTQYF. As DNA, the CDR3 is TGTGCCAGCAGTTCGAAAGGGCATACAGATACGCAGTATTTT. The genes are TRBV6-5 and TRBJ2-3; D is undetermined. V was clipped by 4 bases and J by 3 bases, with 11 bases between them. The germline CDR1 and CDR2 sequences are MNHEY and SVGAGI. CDR3 size: 14 residues.

This clonotype was seen repeatedly, ten times or more. The V gene is TRBV5-1, the J gene TRBJ2-5; a possible D gene is TRBD2 (7 bases). Germline-derived CDR1 and CDR2 are SGHRS and YFSETQ. The V gene lost 0 bases and the J gene lost 4 bases, with 16 bases spanning the gap. CDR3 length: 16 amino acids. The DNA for the CDR3 is TGCGCCAGCAGCTTGGGTCTAGCGGTAGGGGGAGAGACCCAGTACTTC. This encodes CASSLGLAVGGETQYF.

This clonotype has more than one count but fewer than ten. V usage is TRBV3-1 and J usage is TRBJ2-2, with TRBD2 identical over 9 bases. V trimming: 6 bases; J trimming: 6 bases; junction bases outside the gene matches: 8. CDR3 size: 15 residues. Germline lookup yields CDR1 LGHDT and CDR2 YNNKEL (reference sequence). CDR3 in amino acids: CASRESGRRAGELFF. The CDR3 DNA reads as TGTGCCAGCAGAGAGAGCGGGAGGCGTGCCGGGGAGCTGTTTTTT.

The gene calls are TRBV20-1 and TRBJ2-1, with D possibly being TRBD2 (6 bases). Germline CDR1 DFQATT, CDR2 SNEGSKA (reference sequence). The CDR3 runs 17 residues. V shed 3 bases and J shed 0 bases, with 18 bases lying between them. This CDR3 is CSASAPLAESSYNEQFF. The CDR3, as DNA: TGCAGTGCTAGCGCTCCGTTAGCGGAAAGCTCCTACAATGAGCAGTTCTTC.

The chain recombines TRBV3-1 with TRBJ2-1; the match to TRBD2 covers 10 bases. The CDR3 is 17 amino acids. V gave up 1 base and J gave up 8 bases; unmatched junction bases: 11. Germline lookup yields CDR1 LGHDT and CDR2 YNNKEL (reference sequence). Here the CDR3 DNA reads TGTGCCAGCAGCCAAGCGTCTAGCGGGAGAAGTAGGTATGAGCAGTTCTTC. Its protein is CASSQASSGRSRYEQFF.